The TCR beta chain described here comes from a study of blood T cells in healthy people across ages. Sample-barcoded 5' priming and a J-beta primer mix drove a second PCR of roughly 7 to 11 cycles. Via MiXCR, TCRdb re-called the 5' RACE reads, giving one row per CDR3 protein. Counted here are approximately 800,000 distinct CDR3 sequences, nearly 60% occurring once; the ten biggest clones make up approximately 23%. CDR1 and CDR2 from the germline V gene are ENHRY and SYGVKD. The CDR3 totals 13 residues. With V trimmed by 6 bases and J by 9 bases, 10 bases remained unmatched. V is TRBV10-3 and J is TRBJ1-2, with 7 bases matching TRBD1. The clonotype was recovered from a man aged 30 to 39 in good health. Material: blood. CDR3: CAIRETGSSSYTF. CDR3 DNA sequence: TGTGCCATCAGGGAGACAGGGTCCAGTAGCTACACCTTC.